This T cell receptor beta chain was identified in a study of OX40 agonist ivuxolimab in advanced cancers. About the research overall: The patients got ivuxolimab, which is an agonistic anti-OX40 (CD134) antibody. Patients were dosed intravenously with ivuxolimab at 0.01 to 10 mg/kg every 2 weeks.

Sequencing was performed with immunoSEQ multiplex PCR; in TCRdb, only in-frame clones are kept and a portion is missing. Among over 8,500 clones listed, roughly nine tenths were seen once. Comment on this clone: The antigen remains unidentified.

Study-level results: It was also the case that some nonresponders had low normalized T-cell clonal expansion.

Blood samples were obtained at baseline, cycle 4 day 1, and cycle 7 day 1. V was trimmed by 3 bases and J by 7 bases, leaving 11 bases between them. CDR3 length: 13 residues. Germline CDR1 SGDLS, CDR2 YYNGEE. The sequenced sample was CD4+ or CD8+ T cells sorted from blood, obtained in a trial of the OX40 agonist ivuxolimab. The chain carries TRBV9 and TRBJ1-5; D unresolved. The sequence was collected from an adult with an advanced solid tumor such as melanoma, head and neck, liver or kidney cancer. DNA of the CDR3: TGTGCCAGCAGCGCGGGTTTACGGCAGCCCCAGCATTTT. This sequence encodes CASSAGLRQPQHF.